These T cell receptor beta chains were read from a single sample in a study of blood T cell repertoires in COVID-19. Clones were read by immunoSEQ multiplex PCR, and TCRdb kept only the in-frame ones, dropping some. The sample includes some 170,000 clones, approximately 86% of them seen just once. The sample was peripheral blood. These receptors came from a woman in her forties or fifties with acute or convalescent COVID-19. CDR3s include the opening cysteine and the closing phenylalanine or tryptophan. The order of the fields is D gene, V gene, J gene, CDR3 protein. The D gene is left open where the match is weak.

d_gene: .
v_gene: TRBV24-1
j_gene: TRBJ2-3
CDR3aa: CATSDLYTDTQYF

d_gene: .
v_gene: TRBV9
j_gene: TRBJ2-1
CDR3aa: CASSLTYNEQFF

d_gene: .
v_gene: TRBV7-8
j_gene: TRBJ2-7
CDR3aa: CASSLSSGQYEQYF

d_gene: .
v_gene: TRBV28
j_gene: TRBJ1-1
CDR3aa: CASSLFRGTEAFF

d_gene: .
v_gene: TRBV5-1
j_gene: TRBJ1-1
CDR3aa: CASTQIAPGGNAEAFF

d_gene: .
v_gene: TRBV6-2/TRBV6-3
j_gene: TRBJ1-1
CDR3aa: CASSYLGTPRSAEAFF

d_gene: .
v_gene: TRBV3-1/TRBV3-2
j_gene: TRBJ2-1
CDR3aa: CASSQLRTDSYNEQFF

d_gene: TRBD2
v_gene: TRBV15
j_gene: TRBJ2-3
CDR3aa: CATSRGGRNTDTQYF

d_gene: TRBD1
v_gene: TRBV5-1
j_gene: TRBJ1-4
CDR3aa: CASRTGTENEKLFF

d_gene: .
v_gene: TRBV6-5
j_gene: TRBJ2-1
CDR3aa: CASSSPFSRDNEQFF

d_gene: TRBD2
v_gene: TRBV27
j_gene: TRBJ2-7
CDR3aa: CASSTGTSLGEQYF

d_gene: TRBD1
v_gene: TRBV7-2
j_gene: TRBJ1-6
CDR3aa: CASSRRTGVNSPLHF

d_gene: TRBD1
v_gene: TRBV18
j_gene: TRBJ2-7
CDR3aa: CASSPTGTGSYEQYF

d_gene: .
v_gene: TRBV7-2
j_gene: TRBJ1-6
CDR3aa: CASSLVGPRLSPLHF

d_gene: TRBD2
v_gene: TRBV27
j_gene: TRBJ2-2
CDR3aa: CASSFERGVGGELFF

d_gene: .
v_gene: TRBV29-1
j_gene: TRBJ1-1
CDR3aa: CSAQEGRRNTEAFF

d_gene: TRBD1
v_gene: TRBV3-1/TRBV3-2
j_gene: TRBJ1-6
CDR3aa: CASSQRDSNSPLHF

d_gene: TRBD2
v_gene: TRBV29-1
j_gene: TRBJ2-5
CDR3aa: CSVVQREAQETQYF

d_gene: .
v_gene: TRBV9
j_gene: TRBJ2-1
CDR3aa: CASSVVGLPSSSYNEQFF

d_gene: TRBD1
v_gene: TRBV7-9
j_gene: TRBJ1-5
CDR3aa: CASSLGTGGGGNQPQHF

d_gene: TRBD2
v_gene: TRBV7-2
j_gene: TRBJ2-7
CDR3aa: CASSLGAGGTYEQYF

d_gene: TRBD1
v_gene: TRBV11-2
j_gene: TRBJ2-4
CDR3aa: CASSLEGGGQGSENIQYF

d_gene: TRBD1
v_gene: TRBV30
j_gene: TRBJ2-3
CDR3aa: CAWSGGRTGAKSLSQYF

d_gene: TRBD1
v_gene: TRBV27
j_gene: TRBJ1-5
CDR3aa: CASSLDRGNQPQHF

d_gene: TRBD1
v_gene: TRBV5-1
j_gene: TRBJ2-7
CDR3aa: CASSSGTGGPLGQYF

d_gene: TRBD1
v_gene: TRBV5-8
j_gene: TRBJ1-1
CDR3aa: CASSRRQGAGTEAFF

d_gene: .
v_gene: TRBV5-1
j_gene: TRBJ1-1
CDR3aa: CASSLEADLNTEAFF

d_gene: TRBD1
v_gene: TRBV6-2/TRBV6-3
j_gene: TRBJ1-2
CDR3aa: CASSYSGTVSYGYTF

d_gene: .
v_gene: TRBV4-3
j_gene: TRBJ1-5
CDR3aa: CASSQAKGKLIPVRGQPQHF

d_gene: .
v_gene: TRBV29-1
j_gene: TRBJ1-6
CDR3aa: CSVRERSSYNSPLHF

d_gene: .
v_gene: TRBV10-1
j_gene: TRBJ2-7
CDR3aa: CASSDIETGPRYEQYF

d_gene: .
v_gene: TRBV7-9
j_gene: TRBJ1-2
CDR3aa: CASSKGGAGLVYGYTF

d_gene: .
v_gene: TRBV7-2
j_gene: TRBJ2-1
CDR3aa: CASSLLNYNEQFF

d_gene: .
v_gene: TRBV29-1
j_gene: TRBJ2-6
CDR3aa: CSVSDSGANVLTF

d_gene: .
v_gene: TRBV2
j_gene: TRBJ1-2
CDR3aa: CASRELYAYGYTF

d_gene: TRBD1
v_gene: TRBV19
j_gene: TRBJ1-1
CDR3aa: CASSAQGAGEAFF

d_gene: TRBD1
v_gene: TRBV19
j_gene: TRBJ1-1
CDR3aa: CASRQTGGMLGWVTEAFF

d_gene: .
v_gene: TRBV5-6
j_gene: TRBJ1-1
CDR3aa: CASSLQGGTEAFF

d_gene: .
v_gene: TRBV13
j_gene: TRBJ2-1
CDR3aa: CASSLSGRESATYNEQFF

d_gene: TRBD1
v_gene: TRBV7-2
j_gene: TRBJ1-2
CDR3aa: CASSLYYIFSGTANGYTF

d_gene: .
v_gene: TRBV16
j_gene: TRBJ2-7
CDR3aa: CASSQSGETDYEQYF

d_gene: TRBD1
v_gene: TRBV6-6
j_gene: TRBJ2-1
CDR3aa: CASRAGQGAYNEQFF

d_gene: TRBD1
v_gene: TRBV5-1
j_gene: TRBJ1-3
CDR3aa: CASRPRTGEGSGNTIYF

d_gene: .
v_gene: TRBV6-5
j_gene: TRBJ2-2
CDR3aa: CASSYWPLSGELFF

d_gene: TRBD1
v_gene: TRBV5-1
j_gene: TRBJ1-4
CDR3aa: CASSPGQGVEKLFF